The 18 T cell receptor beta chains in this list originate from one sample, sequenced in a study of cytomegalovirus exposure and HLA in healthy donors. Assay used: immunoSEQ multiplex PCR; TCRdb lists only in-frame clones, some missing. Of over 75,000 clones listed, approximately 91% are singletons. Sequenced material: PBMCs. These receptors originate from a young man in good health and CMV-seronegative.

The chain couples TRBV5-1 to TRBJ1-4, with D possibly TRBD1 on 5 matching bases. The V end was cut by 3 bases, the J end by 1 base, with 10 bases between. Per germline, CDR1 SGHRS and CDR2 YFSETQ. The CDR3 contains 15 residues. CDR3 loop: CASSSQGGTNEKLFF. The DNA of the CDR3 is TGCGCCAGCAGCTCCCAGGGAGGAACTAATGAAAAACTGTTTTTT.

J is TRBJ1-3 and V is TRBV4-1; weak D call: TRBD1 (6 bases). Trimming removed 6 bases at V and 2 bases at J, with 14 bases between. Germline CDR1 and CDR2: MGHRA and YSYEKL. The CDR3 is 15 amino acids. In DNA, the CDR3 is TGCGCCAGCAGTCACAACCAGGGGACTGGAAACACCATATATTTT. Protein: CASSHNQGTGNTIYF.

The rearrangement uses TRBV5-4 and TRBJ2-2; D is uncertain. Trimming pared 2 bases from V and 6 bases from J, leaving 8 bases between. The germline CDR1 and CDR2 sequences are SGHNT and YYREEE (reference sequence). CDR3 length: 13 residues. CDR3 coding DNA: TGTGCCAGCAGCTTTGGGCAACCCGGGGAGCTGTTTTTT. Translation gives CASSFGQPGELFF.

The V gene is TRBV4-1, the J gene TRBJ2-7, with 9 bases lining up with TRBD1. CDR3 length: 16 residues. Germline values: CDR1 MGHRA, CDR2 YSYEKL. With 1 base clipped from V and 1 base from J, the junction kept 5 bases outside the gene matches. CDR3 in DNA: TGCGCCAGCAGCCAAGCCGGGACAGGGTGGTCCTACGAGCAGTACTTC. This gives the protein CASSQAGTGWSYEQYF.

The V and J genes are TRBV5-1 and TRBJ2-3; D is unresolved. V lost 1 base to trimming and J lost 0 bases, with 15 bases between them. The CDR3 is 17 amino acids. CDR1 is SGHRS, CDR2 YFSETQ, per germline. CDR3 sequence: CASSLPQTSASTDTQYF. In DNA form, the CDR3 reads TGCGCCAGCAGCTTGCCCCAGACTTCGGCTAGCACAGATACGCAGTATTTT.

The J gene is TRBJ1-1, the V gene TRBV5-4; 9 bases align to TRBD1. J lost 4 bases, V lost 3 bases, and 4 bases had no gene match. The CDR3 extends over 14 amino acids. Germline V lookup: CDR1 SGHNT, CDR2 YYREEE (reference sequence). Here the CDR3 reads CASSSGTGFTEAFF. The CDR3 bases are TGTGCCAGCAGCTCCGGGACAGGGTTCACTGAAGCTTTCTTT.

V and J are TRBV7-2 and TRBJ1-2, with a weak D call TRBD1 (5 bases). This CDR3 has 18 amino acids. Trimming left V 4 bases short and J 0 bases short, with 21 bases between. CDR1 is SGHTA and CDR2 is FQGNSA in the germline V gene. DNA for the CDR3: TGTGCCAGCAGCTACGACGGGGCGGGAATCTCAGCTAACTATGGCTACACCTTC. Encoded protein: CASSYDGAGISANYGYTF.

The rearrangement joins TRBV15 to TRBJ2-7, with TRBD1 as a possible D gene (6 bases). Germline lookup yields CDR1 LNHNV and CDR2 YYDKDF (reference sequence). This CDR3 contains 14 residues. V lost 3 bases to trimming and J lost 3 bases, with 12 bases between them. The CDR3 region is CATSRAGVGYEQYF. In nucleotides, the CDR3 is TGTGCCACCAGCAGGGCAGGGGTTGGCTACGAGCAGTACTTC.

A few counts support this clone. The gene calls are TRBV2 and TRBJ2-7; D not certain. The CDR3 has 13 residues. CDR1 and CDR2 (germline): SNHLY, FYNNEI. Trimming removed 6 bases from V and 1 base from J, with 10 bases in between. Here the CDR3 reads CASRRTESYEQYF. CDR3 nucleotide sequence: TGTGCCAGCAGGCGAACAGAATCCTACGAGCAGTACTTC.

V usage is TRBV5-5 and J usage is TRBJ2-2, with 9 positions matching TRBD2. This CDR3 spans 17 amino acids. Germline V gene lookup returns CDR1 SGHKS and CDR2 YYEKEE (reference sequence). V trimming: 3 bases; J trimming: 4 bases; junction bases outside the gene matches: 10. This chain's CDR3 is CASSSGSGGSGTGELFF. DNA for the CDR3: TGTGCCAGCAGCTCCGGCAGCGGGGGGTCGGGCACCGGGGAGCTGTTTTTT.

The chain employs TRBV27 and TRBJ2-7; 11 nucleotides agree with TRBD1. Germline values: CDR1 MNHEY, CDR2 SMNVEV (reference sequence). J gave up 3 bases and V 5 bases, and 3 bases lay outside the gene matches. The CDR3 consists of 14 residues. DNA for the CDR3: TGTGCCAGCAGTCCGGGGACAGGGGGCTACGAGCAGTACTTC. This codes for CASSPGTGGYEQYF.

The chain combines TRBV14 with TRBJ1-1; D is unclear. The CDR3 length is 15 residues. Germline values: CDR1 SGHDN, CDR2 FVKESK. Trimming removed 0 bases from V and 1 base from J, with 9 bases in between. CDR3 DNA: TGTGCCAGCAGCCAAGATCGTCTCCGGAACACTGAAGCTTTCTTT. It is translated as CASSQDRLRNTEAFF.

The chain recombines TRBV6-5 with TRBJ1-1; 8 bases agree with TRBD1. V lost 5 bases and J lost 6; bases outside the gene matches: 8. Germline CDR1 and CDR2: MNHEY and SVGAGI. The CDR3 runs to 14 residues. The CDR3 bases are TGTGCCAGCAGTGCGACAGGGGATATCGCTGAAGCTTTCTTT. Its translation: CASSATGDIAEAFF.

The chain links TRBV5-1 to TRBJ1-2, with TRBD1 identical over 7 bases. Germline V gene sequence: CDR1 SGHRS, CDR2 YFSETQ. Trimming took 0 bases from V and 2 from J; bases not matched to a gene: 1. The length of the CDR3 is 14 residues. The CDR3 nucleotides are TGCGCCAGCAGCTTGGCAGGGGGAAACTATGGCTACACCTTC. Its translation: CASSLAGGNYGYTF.

The chain couples TRBV2 to TRBJ2-1; no definite D call. This CDR3 region has 14 residues. Per germline, CDR1 SNHLY and CDR2 FYNNEI. Trimming shortened V by 2 bases and J by 0 bases, and 5 bases separated the two germline ends. CDR3 DNA sequence: TGTGCCAGCAGTGAACTTAGCTCCTACAATGAGCAGTTCTTC. This translates into CASSELSSYNEQFF.

This clone was detected once. The chain recombines TRBV5-4 with TRBJ1-3; D remains unclear. This CDR3 spans 14 amino acids. Germline-derived CDR1 and CDR2 are SGHNT and YYREEE (reference sequence). Trimming removed 0 bases from V and 5 bases from J, with 9 bases in between. The CDR3 region has the DNA TGTGCCAGCAGCTTGGCTTCTGCGCGAAACACCATATATTTT. Its protein is CASSLASARNTIYF.

The sample holds one count of this clone. CDR3 loop: CASSLGDRVDYEQYF. The CDR3, as DNA: TGCGCCAGCAGCTTGGGAGACAGGGTGGACTACGAGCAGTACTTC. The chain uses TRBV5-1 and TRBJ2-7, with 7 bases matching TRBD1. V lost 0 bases, J lost 3 bases, and 6 bases stayed unmatched. Per the germline V gene, CDR1 is SGHRS and CDR2 is YFSETQ. The CDR3 spans 15 residues.

This chain connects TRBV19 to TRBJ2-1; 7 bases agree with TRBD1. The CDR3 has 15 residues. Germline V gives CDR1 LNHDA, CDR2 SQIVND (reference sequence). V gave up 9 bases and J gave up 6 bases; unmatched junction bases: 14. The CDR3 DNA reads as TGTGCCAGCGGCCGAAGACAGGGAGCCGGCAATGAGCAGTTCTTC. Protein sequence: CASGRRQGAGNEQFF.